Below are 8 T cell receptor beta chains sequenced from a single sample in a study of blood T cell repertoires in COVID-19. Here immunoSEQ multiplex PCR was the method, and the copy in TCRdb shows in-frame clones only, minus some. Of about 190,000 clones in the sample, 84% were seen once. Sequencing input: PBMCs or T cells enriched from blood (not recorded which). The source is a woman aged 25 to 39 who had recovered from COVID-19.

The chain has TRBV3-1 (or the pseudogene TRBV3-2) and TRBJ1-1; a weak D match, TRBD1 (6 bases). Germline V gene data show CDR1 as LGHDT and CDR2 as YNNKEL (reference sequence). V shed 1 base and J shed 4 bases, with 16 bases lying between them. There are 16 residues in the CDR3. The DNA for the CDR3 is TGTGCCAGCAGCCAAGGAAAACAGGGCGTTCGCACTGAAGCTTTCTTT. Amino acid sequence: CASSQGKQGVRTEAFF.

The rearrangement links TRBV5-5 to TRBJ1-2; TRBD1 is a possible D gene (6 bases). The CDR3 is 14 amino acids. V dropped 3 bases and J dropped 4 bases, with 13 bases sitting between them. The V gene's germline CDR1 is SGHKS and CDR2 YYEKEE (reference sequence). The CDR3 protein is CASSSITGSYGYTF. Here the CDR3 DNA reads TGTGCCAGCAGCTCCATAACAGGGAGCTATGGCTACACCTTC.

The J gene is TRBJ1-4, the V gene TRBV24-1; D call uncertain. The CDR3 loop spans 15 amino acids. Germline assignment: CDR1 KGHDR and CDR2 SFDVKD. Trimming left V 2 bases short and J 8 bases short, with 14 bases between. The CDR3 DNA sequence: TGTGCCACCAGTGATTCGTTCCGCCCGGAGGAAAAACTGTTTTTT. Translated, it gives CATSDSFRPEEKLFF.

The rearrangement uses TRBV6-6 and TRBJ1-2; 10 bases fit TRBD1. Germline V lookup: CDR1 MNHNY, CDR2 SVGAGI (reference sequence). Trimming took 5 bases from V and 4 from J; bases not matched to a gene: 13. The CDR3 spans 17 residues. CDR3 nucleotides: TGTGCCAGCAGTCCGTCCGGGACAGGGGCGTCCGGCTATGGCTACACCTTC. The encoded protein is CASSPSGTGASGYGYTF.

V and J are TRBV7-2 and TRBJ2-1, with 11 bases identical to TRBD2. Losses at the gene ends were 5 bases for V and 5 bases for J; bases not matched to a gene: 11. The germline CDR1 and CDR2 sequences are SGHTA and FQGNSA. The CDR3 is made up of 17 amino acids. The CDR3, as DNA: TGTGCCAGCAGCCACGAAAAAATAGCGGGGGGGAACAATGAGCAGTTCTTC. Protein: CASSHEKIAGGNNEQFF.

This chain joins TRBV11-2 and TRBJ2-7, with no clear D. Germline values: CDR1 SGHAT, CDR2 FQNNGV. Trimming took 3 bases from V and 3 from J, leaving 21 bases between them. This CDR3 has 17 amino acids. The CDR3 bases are TGTGCCAGCAGCTTCTCTCCCCCCCAGCCAGGATACTACGAGCAGTACGTC. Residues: CASSFSPPQPGYYEQYV.

The CDR3: CASSPPGQSANYGYTF. Written as DNA, the CDR3 is TGTGCCAGCAGCCCCCCAGGTCAGAGTGCTAACTATGGCTACACCTTC. V gene TRBV4-2 combines with J gene TRBJ1-2; no definite D call. Germline V gene lookup returns CDR1 LGHNA and CDR2 YNFKEQ. Deletions cut 4 bases from V and 0 bases from J, with 15 bases between. The length of the CDR3 is 16 residues.

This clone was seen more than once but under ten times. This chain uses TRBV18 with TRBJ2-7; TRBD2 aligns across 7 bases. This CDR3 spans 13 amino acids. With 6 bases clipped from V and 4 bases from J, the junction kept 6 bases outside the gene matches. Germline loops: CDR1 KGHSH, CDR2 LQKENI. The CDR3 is CASSIDGRYEQYF. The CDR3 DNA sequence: TGTGCCAGCTCGATTGACGGGAGGTACGAGCAGTACTTC.